This T cell receptor (beta chain) appears in the sequencing data of a study of blood T cell repertoires in COVID-19. Study information: Some COVID-19 samples were acute and others convalescent; all came from the United States, Italy and Spain.

This clone came up once. Sequencing was performed with immunoSEQ multiplex PCR; in TCRdb, only in-frame clones are kept and a portion is missing. The sample holds about 270,000 clones, around 82% seen once. V was trimmed by 6 bases and J by 6 bases, leaving 21 bases between them. Germline lookup yields CDR1 MDHEN and CDR2 SYDVKM. The CDR3 is 15 amino acids. This TCR was sampled from a young woman with acute or convalescent COVID-19. V usage is TRBV28 and J usage is TRBJ2-7; tentative D call: TRBD1 (5 bases). Material for sequencing was peripheral blood. In DNA, the CDR3 is TGTGCCAGCAGAACCTGGGCCGCAGGGTGGGTCGAGCAGTACTTC. Translation gives CASRTWAAGWVEQYF.